This T cell receptor (beta chain) was recorded in a study of blood T cell repertoires in COVID-19. Here immunoSEQ multiplex PCR was the method, and the copy in TCRdb shows in-frame clones only, minus some. This sample has about 440,000 clones, with 90% found just once. The germline V gene has CDR1 DFQATT and CDR2 SNEGSKA (reference sequence). Trimming cost V 3 bases and J 8 bases; bases outside gene matches: 13. The CDR3 covers 15 residues. V usage is TRBV20-1 and J usage is TRBJ1-2, with 9 nucleotides matching TRBD1. Sequenced material: PBMCs or T cells enriched from blood (not recorded which). The clonotype comes from a man aged 18 to 29 who had recovered from COVID-19. This chain's CDR3 is CSASHGLGTGNGYTF. The CDR3 DNA reads as TGCAGTGCTAGTCATGGTCTCGGGACAGGGAACGGCTACACCTTC.